Following are 9 T cell receptor beta chains from one sample sequenced in a study of type 1 regulatory T cells. In TCRdb, the reads were re-called with MiXCR into one record per CDR3 protein. This sample carries some 60,000 distinct CDR3 sequences, less than 65% of them seen once, and the ten largest clones take approximately 1.8%. The antigens for these receptors are not known. Sequencing input: cultured non-Tr1 T cells, either the whole culture or a sorted T cell fraction (not recorded which). The receptor source for this set is a human donor in good health.

This clonotype was observed once. This CDR3 is CAISDDRGQPQHF. CDR3 sequence (DNA): TGTGCCATCAGTGACGACAGGGGCCAGCCCCAGCATTTT. V usage is TRBV10-3 and J usage is TRBJ1-5; 8 nucleotides line up with TRBD1. CDR3 length: 13 amino acids. Trimming removed 3 bases from V and 7 bases from J; junction bases left unmatched: 2. CDR1 ENHRY and CDR2 SYGVKD come from the germline V gene.

The chain recombines TRBV7-2 with TRBJ2-7, with 9 bases matching TRBD2. This CDR3 has 19 residues. The J segment lost 0 bases and the V segment lost 5 bases, leaving 17 bases of the junction unmatched. The V gene's germline CDR1 is SGHTA and CDR2 FQGNSA. Written as DNA, the CDR3 is TGTGCCAGCAGCCCAGCCGGTCGGAGCAGACTAGCGGCCTCCTACGAGCAGTACTTC. This codes for CASSPAGRSRLAASYEQYF.

This clonotype was recorded a few times. V and J are TRBV5-1 and TRBJ2-1; D may be TRBD2 (6 bases). In germline, CDR1 is SGHRS, CDR2 YFSETQ. CDR3 length equals 14 residues. The V end lost 2 bases, the J end lost 6 bases, and 12 bases lay between the germline ends. CDR3 protein: CASSLGGASNEQFF. The CDR3 nucleotides are TGCGCCAGCAGCTTAGGCGGGGCGTCCAATGAGCAGTTCTTC. The whole variable domain, filled in from reference TRBV5-1 and TRBJ2-1, reads KAGVTQTPRYLIKTRGQQVTLSCSPISGHRSVSWYQQTPGQGLQFLFEYFSETQRNKGNFPGRFSGRQFSNSRSEMNVSTLELGDSALYLCASSLGGASNEQFFGPGTRLTVL.

The V and J genes are TRBV4-2 and TRBJ2-1; D remains unclear. The CDR3 is made up of 13 amino acids. Looked up from germline, CDR1 is LGHNA and CDR2 is YNFKEQ. V gave up 1 base and J gave up 9 bases, with 10 bases separating them. The CDR3 DNA follows: TGTGCCAGCAGCCAAGTACTGGAGTCTGAGCAGTTCTTC. Translating gives CASSQVLESEQFF.

The chain joins TRBV27 to TRBJ2-1; D is unresolved. The CDR3 sequence is 14 residues long. Germline CDR1 reads MNHEY; CDR2 reads SMNVEV (reference sequence). V gave up 4 bases and J gave up 7 bases, with 14 bases separating them. The CDR3 here is CASSSRFLVNEQFF. CDR3 bases: TGTGCCAGCAGTTCCCGATTTTTGGTGAATGAGCAGTTCTTC.

The chain recombines TRBV18 with TRBJ1-1; no firm D call. Trimming pared 3 bases from V and 2 bases from J, leaving 7 bases between. The CDR3 spans 13 residues. Germline V lookup: CDR1 KGHSH, CDR2 LQKENI. The DNA for the CDR3 is TGTGCCAGCTCACCCGGGAGAAACACTGAAGCTTTCTTT. Its protein product is CASSPGRNTEAFF.

The count of this clonotype is one. J is TRBJ2-7 and V is TRBV27; tentatively, D is TRBD1 (5 bases). The V and J ends lost 5 bases and 2 bases respectively, with 16 bases between them. This CDR3 spans 15 amino acids. Germline CDR1 MNHEY, CDR2 SMNVEV (reference sequence). CDR3 bases: TGTGCCAGCAGTGAAGGGGTCGGAAAAACCTACGAGCAGTACTTC. The encoded protein is CASSEGVGKTYEQYF.

The V call is TRBV20-1, the J call TRBJ2-5, with 10 bases fitting TRBD2. In germline, CDR1 is DFQATT, CDR2 SNEGSKA (reference sequence). There are 14 residues in the CDR3. V lost 0 bases, J lost 11 bases, and 9 bases stayed unmatched. The CDR3 DNA is TGCAGTGCTAGAGATCGGGCTAGCGGGAGTTCTCAGTACTTC. Encoded protein: CSARDRASGSSQYF.

The chain recombines TRBV5-6 with TRBJ1-1; no firm D call. This CDR3 is 12 amino acids long. Per germline, CDR1 SGHDT and CDR2 YYEEEE. Trimming took 1 base from V and 10 from J, leaving 11 bases between them. The CDR3 sequence is CASSLKISGAFF. The CDR3 DNA sequence: TGTGCCAGCAGCTTGAAGATTTCCGGAGCTTTCTTT.